A selection of T cell receptor beta chains follows, all from one sample in a study of blood T cells in healthy people across ages. TCRdb processed the 5' RACE reads anew with MiXCR; each CDR3 protein has one entry. The data contain 800,000 to 1,300,000 distinct CDR3 sequences, under 30% of them singletons. This same sample was also taken into another study, of T cells of mothers and their children.

Material for sequencing was blood. The receptors derive from a girl aged 2 to 10 in good health. Each CDR3 is given with its conserved first and last residue. Each record gives: V gene, clone size, J gene, D gene, CDR3 DNA, CDR3 protein. A D gene is named only where the DNA matches it firmly. Size tells how often a clone was seen (once, few, many) or the class of an expanded clone, and some rows leave it out.

>TRBV12-3/TRBV12-4|once|TRBJ1-2|-
TGTGCCAGCAGTGGGGTGGGGGCAGTAGGATATGGCTACACCTTC
CASSGVGAVGYGYTF
>TRBV29-1|-|TRBJ2-1|-
TGCAGCGTTGTTTGGGATTCGAGCTCCTACAATGAGCAGTTCTTC
CSVVWDSSSYNEQFF
>TRBV7-3|-|TRBJ2-3|-
TGTGCCAGCAGCTTTGTTACGACAGATACGCAGTATTTT
CASSFVTTDTQYF
>TRBV7-9|few|TRBJ2-5|TRBD2
TGTGCCAGCAGCAATCTAGCGGGAGGGCGTCAAGAGACCCAGTACTTC
CASSNLAGGRQETQYF
>TRBV11-2|-|TRBJ2-3|TRBD2
TGTGCCAGCAGCGTCACCGTTCGGGGGGGCACAGATACGCAGTATTTT
CASSVTVRGGTDTQYF
>TRBV5-1|few|TRBJ2-1|-
TGCGCCAGCAGCTTGGGGGCCTTAGCATACAATGAGCAGTTCTTC
CASSLGALAYNEQFF
>TRBV4-3|few|TRBJ2-7|TRBD1
TGCGCCAGCAGCGGGGGACAGGGGGCCTACGAGCAGTGCTTC
CASSGGQGAYEQCF
>TRBV29-1|-|TRBJ1-3|TRBD1
TGCAGCGTCTCAGGGGGACAGGGGCTTGGAAACACCATATATTTT
CSVSGGQGLGNTIYF
>TRBV29-1|-|TRBJ1-2|-
TGCAGCGTTGGAGTCCCCGCCGGGACACCCGTGGGCTACACCTTC
CSVGVPAGTPVGYTF
>TRBV10-3|-|TRBJ2-7|-
TGTGCCATCAGTGTTGTGTGGGACCCAACCCTCGGCGAGCAGTACTTC
CAISVVWDPTLGEQYF
>TRBV6-2/TRBV6-3|few|TRBJ1-1|-
TGTGCCAGCAGACGTCACGAGGGTCGGGGTATGAACACTGAAGCTTTCTTT
CASRRHEGRGMNTEAFF
>TRBV29-1|-|TRBJ1-2|TRBD1
TGCAGCGTTGTCTTTTCGGGGAAGGGGGCCTATGGCTACACCTTC
CSVVFSGKGAYGYTF
>TRBV7-2|-|TRBJ1-4|-
TGTGCCAGCAGCCAGAGAACGGCGGGGAAACTGTTTTTT
CASSQRTAGKLFF
>TRBV24-1|-|TRBJ2-7|TRBD1
TGTGCCACCAGTGACCGGGGACAGGGGATTCTTTACGAGCAGTACTTC
CATSDRGQGILYEQYF
>TRBV12-3/TRBV12-4|few|TRBJ2-1|-
TGTGCCAGCACCCCTCGACCCGCGGGGGAGCAGTTCTTC
CASTPRPAGEQFF
>TRBV28|few|TRBJ2-5|-
TGTGCCACAACAGGGTATGGGGAGACCCAGTACTTC
CATTGYGETQYF
>TRBV28|-|TRBJ2-7|-
TGTGCCAGCAGGGTCCCCGGGGGGCCCTACGAGCAGTACTTC
CASRVPGGPYEQYF
>TRBV5-4|-|TRBJ2-3|TRBD2
TGTGCCAGCAGCGCGCGGGAGTTCCGCACAGATACGCAGTATTTT
CASSAREFRTDTQYF
>TRBV29-1|-|TRBJ2-7|TRBD1
TGCAGCGTAAGCAGGGGACAGGGAAACGAGCAGTACTTC
CSVSRGQGNEQYF
>TRBV11-2|-|TRBJ2-5|-
TGTGCCAGCAGCTATTATGGGGGATCAGAGACCCAGTACTTC
CASSYYGGSETQYF
>TRBV4-1|-|TRBJ2-1|TRBD2
TGCGCCAGCGCTCCGGAGGGCCTAGCGGCGTACAATGAGCAGTTCTTC
CASAPEGLAAYNEQFF
>TRBV18|few|TRBJ2-7|-
TGTGCCAGCTCTACTCCTAGGGGCGAGGGGGCCTACGAGCAGTACTTC
CASSTPRGEGAYEQYF
>TRBV7-6|few|TRBJ2-5|-
TGTGCCAGCAGCTCGTTTTTTACCGGGACACAAGAGACCCAGTACTTC
CASSSFFTGTQETQYF
>TRBV2|-|TRBJ2-7|-
TGTGCCAGCAGTGAGGACTACTCCTACGAGCAGTACTTC
CASSEDYSYEQYF
>TRBV28|-|TRBJ2-5|TRBD2
TGTGCCAGCAGAGATTCTAGCGGGGCCTACAATGAGCAGTTCTTT
CASRDSSGAYNEQFF
>TRBV7-9|-|TRBJ1-1|-
TGTGCCAGCAGCTTAGGTTTCGTGGCGCAGACTGAAGCTTTCTTT
CASSLGFVAQTEAFF
>TRBV24-1|-|TRBJ2-2|TRBD1
TGTGCCACCACCCCGGGACAGGGAGGTCCCGGGGAGCTGTTTTTT
CATTPGQGGPGELFF
>TRBV6-1|few|TRBJ1-5|-
TGTGCCAGCAGTGAAGTAGCGGGAGAGCAGCCCCAGCATTTT
CASSEVAGEQPQHF
>TRBV20-1|-|TRBJ2-1|-
TGCAGTGCTAGTAAGCACTGGACAGCTACCTACAATGAGCAGTTCTTC
CSASKHWTATYNEQFF
>TRBV13|few|TRBJ2-3|-
TGTGCCAGCAGCTTATTAGAGCGCCTCACAGATACGCAGTATTTT
CASSLLERLTDTQYF
>TRBV2|few|TRBJ2-6|-
TGTGCCAGCAGGGCCATTAGAGGGATTTGGGACTCTGGGGCCAACGTCCTGACTTTC
CASRAIRGIWDSGANVLTF
>TRBV10-3|-|TRBJ2-7|-
TGTGCCATCAGTGACCCGAACTACGAGCAGTACTTC
CAISDPNYEQYF
>TRBV6-5|few|TRBJ1-1|-
TGTGCCAGCAGTTACTCCTTCGGAGTTTCTGAAGCTTTCTTT
CASSYSFGVSEAFF
>TRBV12-3/TRBV12-4|few|TRBJ2-2|-
TGTGCCAGCATCCAGGGGACGCCTGACACCGGGGAGCTGTTTTTT
CASIQGTPDTGELFF
>TRBV7-2|-|TRBJ2-7|TRBD1
TGTGCCAGCAGCCGACAGGGGGGAGGCTACGAGCAGTACTTC
CASSRQGGGYEQYF
>TRBV3-1|-|TRBJ2-7|-
TGTGCCAGCAGCCAAGATGCATTCGACAAGCCTTACGAGCAGTACTTC
CASSQDAFDKPYEQYF
>TRBV3-1|-|TRBJ2-5|TRBD2
TGTGCCAGCACCCTTACAGCTGGCTTTGGTGGGCTAGCGGAAGAGACCCAGTACTTC
CASTLTAGFGGLAEETQYF
>TRBV7-9|-|TRBJ2-5|-
TGTGCCAGCAGCTTAGCACGGGAATACCAAGAGACCCAGTACTTC
CASSLAREYQETQYF
>TRBV25-1|few|TRBJ2-5|-
TGTGCCAGCAGTGGGGGACTTCGGGAGACCCAGTACTTC
CASSGGLRETQYF
>TRBV13|-|TRBJ2-1|TRBD1
TGTGCCAGCAGCTTAGCCGGGACAGGCCCTTACAATGAGCAGTTCTTC
CASSLAGTGPYNEQFF
>TRBV7-9|-|TRBJ1-4|-
TGTGCCAGCAGCCTCGTATCGGGGCCTAAACTGTTTTTT
CASSLVSGPKLFF
>TRBV28|-|TRBJ2-5|-
-
CASSTSTGRETQYF
>TRBV29-1|few|TRBJ1-3|-
TGCAGCGTTGAAGGAAGCGACAGCTCTGGAAACACCATATATTTT
CSVEGSDSSGNTIYF
>TRBV7-3|-|TRBJ1-2|-
TGTGCCAGCAGCTTACTGGAGGCCAGGGACTATGGCTACACCTTC
CASSLLEARDYGYTF
>TRBV4-3|-|TRBJ2-4|-
TGCGCCAGCAGCCAAGAGGAAGTATCCGCGGTTCAGTACTTC
CASSQEEVSAVQYF
>TRBV5-6|few|TRBJ2-5|-
TGTGCCAGCAGCGGAAGACAGTACCAAGAGACCCAGTACTTC
CASSGRQYQETQYF
>TRBV7-9|-|TRBJ1-1|-
TGTGCCAGCAGCTTAGTACGGGGGGAGAGGACTGAAGCTTTCTTT
CASSLVRGERTEAFF
>TRBV29-1|once|TRBJ2-7|-
TGCAGCGTTAGCGGGACAGTAAACTACGAGCAGTACTTC
CSVSGTVNYEQYF
>TRBV6-1|-|TRBJ1-1|-
TGTGCCAGCAAGGAAGCTTTCTTT
CASKEAFF
>TRBV4-3|many|TRBJ2-7|TRBD1
TGCGCCAGCAGCCAAGGACAGGGGGCCACCTACGAGCAGTACTTC
CASSQGQGATYEQYF
>TRBV7-2|few|TRBJ1-3|-
TGTGCCAGCAGCTTATTAGTATCTTGGGGTTACTCTGGAAACACCATATATTTT
CASSLLVSWGYSGNTIYF
>TRBV12-3/TRBV12-4|-|TRBJ2-4|-
TGTGCCAGCAGTTTAGCGGGGTCAGCCAAAAACATTCAGTACTTC
CASSLAGSAKNIQYF
>TRBV4-3|few|TRBJ2-5|-
TGCGCCAGCAGCCCAGTGGTTGCAGAAGGCCAGTACTTC
CASSPVVAEGQYF